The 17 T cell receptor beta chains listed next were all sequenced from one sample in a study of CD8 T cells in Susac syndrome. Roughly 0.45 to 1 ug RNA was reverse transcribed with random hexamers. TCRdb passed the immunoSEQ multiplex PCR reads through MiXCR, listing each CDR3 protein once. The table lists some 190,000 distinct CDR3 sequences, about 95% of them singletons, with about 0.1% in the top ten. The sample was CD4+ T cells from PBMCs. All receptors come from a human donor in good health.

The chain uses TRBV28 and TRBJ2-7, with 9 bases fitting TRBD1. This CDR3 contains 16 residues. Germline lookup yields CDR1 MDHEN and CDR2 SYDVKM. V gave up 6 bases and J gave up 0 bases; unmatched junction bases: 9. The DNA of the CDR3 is TGTGCCAGCAGCCCCGGGACAGGGAAAAGCTCCTACGAGCAGTACTTC. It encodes CASSPGTGKSSYEQYF.

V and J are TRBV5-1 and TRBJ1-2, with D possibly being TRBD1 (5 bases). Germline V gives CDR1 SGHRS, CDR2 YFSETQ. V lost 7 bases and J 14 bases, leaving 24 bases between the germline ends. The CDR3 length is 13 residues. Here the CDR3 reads CASAVGGTSARTF. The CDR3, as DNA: TGCGCCAGCGCGGTCGGAGGGACTTCCGCTAGGACCTTC.

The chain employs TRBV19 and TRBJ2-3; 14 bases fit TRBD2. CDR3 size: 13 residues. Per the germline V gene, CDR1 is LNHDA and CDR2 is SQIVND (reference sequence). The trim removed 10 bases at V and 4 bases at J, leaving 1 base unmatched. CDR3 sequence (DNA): TGTGCCACGGGACTAGCGGGAGCAGATACGCAGTATTTT. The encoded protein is CATGLAGADTQYF.

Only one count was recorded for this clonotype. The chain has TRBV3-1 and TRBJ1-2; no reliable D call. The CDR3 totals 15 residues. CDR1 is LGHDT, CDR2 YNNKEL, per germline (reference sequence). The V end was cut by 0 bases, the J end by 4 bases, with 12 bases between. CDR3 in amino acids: CASSQEGMVFYGYTF. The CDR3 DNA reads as TGTGCCAGCAGCCAAGAAGGGATGGTTTTCTATGGCTACACCTTC.

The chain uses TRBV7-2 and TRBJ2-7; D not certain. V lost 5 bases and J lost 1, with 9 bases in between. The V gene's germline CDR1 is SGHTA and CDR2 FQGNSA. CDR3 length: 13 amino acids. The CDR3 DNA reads TGTGCCAGCAGCCCCGAAGTTTCCTACGAGCAGTACTTC. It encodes CASSPEVSYEQYF.

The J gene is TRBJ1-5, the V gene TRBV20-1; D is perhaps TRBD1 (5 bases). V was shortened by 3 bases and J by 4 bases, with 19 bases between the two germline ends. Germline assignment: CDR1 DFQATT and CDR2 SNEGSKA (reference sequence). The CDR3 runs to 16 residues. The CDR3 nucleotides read TGCAGTGCTAGCACTAACCAGGGTACGGGAAATCAGCCCCAGCATTTT. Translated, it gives CSASTNQGTGNQPQHF.

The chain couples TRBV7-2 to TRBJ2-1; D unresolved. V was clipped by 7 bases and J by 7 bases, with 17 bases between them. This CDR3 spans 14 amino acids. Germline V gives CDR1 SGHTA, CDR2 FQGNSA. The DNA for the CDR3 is TGTGCCAGCACCCTTACCCCCGGCGTAAATGAGCAGTTCTTC. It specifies CASTLTPGVNEQFF.

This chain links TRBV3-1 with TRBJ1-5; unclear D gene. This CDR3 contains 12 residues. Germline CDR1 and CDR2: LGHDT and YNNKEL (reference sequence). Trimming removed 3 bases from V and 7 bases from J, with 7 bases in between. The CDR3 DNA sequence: TGTGCCAGCAGCCAGGTTGGGCAGCCCCAGCATTTT. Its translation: CASSQVGQPQHF.

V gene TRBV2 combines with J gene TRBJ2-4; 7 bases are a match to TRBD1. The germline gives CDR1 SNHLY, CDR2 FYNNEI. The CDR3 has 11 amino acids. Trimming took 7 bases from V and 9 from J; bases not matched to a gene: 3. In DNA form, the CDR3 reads TGTGCCAGCACGGACAGGTTCATTCAGTACTTC. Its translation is CASTDRFIQYF.

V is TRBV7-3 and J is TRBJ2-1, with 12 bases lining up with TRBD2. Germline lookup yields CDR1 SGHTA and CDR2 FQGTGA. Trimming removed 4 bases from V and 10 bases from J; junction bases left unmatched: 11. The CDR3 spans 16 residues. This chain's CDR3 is CASSSTGTSGSGEQFF. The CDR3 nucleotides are TGTGCCAGCAGCTCAACCGGGACTAGCGGGTCTGGCGAGCAGTTCTTC.

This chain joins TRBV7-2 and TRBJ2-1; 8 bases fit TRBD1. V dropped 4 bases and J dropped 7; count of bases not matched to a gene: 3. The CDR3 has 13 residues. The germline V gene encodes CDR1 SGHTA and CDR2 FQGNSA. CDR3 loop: CASSSRQGNEQFF. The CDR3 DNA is TGTGCCAGCAGCTCACGACAGGGGAATGAGCAGTTCTTC.

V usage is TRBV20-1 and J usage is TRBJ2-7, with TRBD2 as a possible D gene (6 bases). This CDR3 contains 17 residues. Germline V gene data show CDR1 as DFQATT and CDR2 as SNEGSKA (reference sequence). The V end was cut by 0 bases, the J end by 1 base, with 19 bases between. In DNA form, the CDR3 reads TGCAGTGCTAGAGATCGGGCCTGGCGGGGCCCTTCCTACGAGCAGTACTTC. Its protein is CSARDRAWRGPSYEQYF.

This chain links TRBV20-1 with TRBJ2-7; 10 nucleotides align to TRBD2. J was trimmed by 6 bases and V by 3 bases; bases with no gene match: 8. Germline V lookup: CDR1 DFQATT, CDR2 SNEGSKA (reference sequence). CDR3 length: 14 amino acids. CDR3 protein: CSASRQREGSEQYF. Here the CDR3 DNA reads TGCAGTGCTAGTCGACAGCGGGAGGGGAGCGAGCAGTACTTC.

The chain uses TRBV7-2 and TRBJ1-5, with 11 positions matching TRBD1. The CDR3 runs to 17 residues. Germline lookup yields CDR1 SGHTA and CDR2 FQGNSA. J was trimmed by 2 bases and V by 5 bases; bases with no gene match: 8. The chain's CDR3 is CASSPRDRGFGNQPQHF. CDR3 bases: TGTGCCAGCAGCCCCCGGGACAGGGGGTTCGGCAATCAGCCCCAGCATTTT.

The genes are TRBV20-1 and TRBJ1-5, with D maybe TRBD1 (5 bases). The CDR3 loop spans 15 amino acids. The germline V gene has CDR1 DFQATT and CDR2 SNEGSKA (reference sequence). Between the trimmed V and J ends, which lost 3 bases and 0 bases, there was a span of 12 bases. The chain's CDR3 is CSASRGTASNQPQHF. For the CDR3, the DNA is TGCAGTGCTAGCCGGGGGACGGCTAGCAATCAGCCCCAGCATTTT.

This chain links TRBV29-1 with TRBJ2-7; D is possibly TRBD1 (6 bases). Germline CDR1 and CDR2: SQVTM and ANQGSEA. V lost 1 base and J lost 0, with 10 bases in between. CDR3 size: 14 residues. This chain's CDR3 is CSVEVAGVSYEQYF. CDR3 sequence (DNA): TGCAGCGTTGAAGTGGCAGGGGTCTCCTACGAGCAGTACTTC.

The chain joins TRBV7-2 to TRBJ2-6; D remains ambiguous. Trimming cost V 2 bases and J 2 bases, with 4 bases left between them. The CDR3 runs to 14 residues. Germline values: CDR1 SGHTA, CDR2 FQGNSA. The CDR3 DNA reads TGTGCCAGCAGCTTAACACCTGGGGCCAACGTCCTGACTTTC. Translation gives CASSLTPGANVLTF. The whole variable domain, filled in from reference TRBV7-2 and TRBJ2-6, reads GAGVSQSPSNKVTEKGKDVELRCDPISGHTALYWYRQSLGQGLEFLIYFQGNSAPDKSGLPSDRFSAERTGGSVSTLTIQRTQQEDSAVYLCASSLTPGANVLTFGAGSRLTVL.